The present entry profiles one TCR beta chain with its context. What it binds is not known. This specimen belongs to a study of vaccination effects on CD4 cells after COVID-19. At the level of the study: Three patients who were convalescent were sampled early, at day +14, and again late after vaccination. Sampling occurred a median 72 days post second dose, range 14 to 241.

Antigen-specific CD4+ T cell clonotypes were called by their expansion after viral peptide-pool culture in ViraFEST. Scientists isolated CD4+ T cells after a roughly ten-day culture period ended. Their SARS-CoV-2 infection, verified by PCR, occurred between March and December 2020. Participants were vaccinated with two doses of either the BNT162b2 or mRNA-1273 vaccine. Cultures had half their medium replaced with IL-2 medium on days 3 and 7. General study results and limits: Clones induced by infection and by vaccine showed marked clonal contraction late after vaccination.

V lost 5 bases and J lost 0, with 7 bases in between. Germline assignment: CDR1 SNHLY and CDR2 FYNNEI. The CDR3 runs 13 residues. Data came from immunoSEQ multiplex PCR; TCRdb stores just in-frame clones and leaves some out. The sample contains about 18,000 clones, over 65% of which appear only once. The chain has TRBV2 and TRBJ1-1; D may be TRBD1 (5 bases). The sequence derives from a human donor who had a prior SARS-CoV-2 infection. The source material was CD4+ T cells from PBMCs cultured with SARS-CoV-2 spike peptides, sampled after COVID-19 vaccination. This CDR3 is CASSKDMNTEAFF. The CDR3 nucleotides are TGTGCCAGCAGTAAGGACATGAACACTGAAGCTTTCTTT.